This T cell receptor (beta chain) was profiled in a study of T cell responses to AZD1222 COVID-19 vaccine. Germline CDR1 SGHTS, CDR2 YDEGEE. Trimming left V 4 bases short and J 3 bases short, with 8 bases between. The CDR3 covers 13 residues. In the case of this clone: Antigen specificity is unknown.

Repertoires were generated with immunoSEQ multiplex PCR, while TCRdb's copy carries only in-frame clones and drops some. This sample has roughly 120,000 clones, with approximately 89% found just once. General study findings and limits: Clonal diversity was possibly underestimated; the donors were predominantly white British and more often female.

The rearrangement links TRBV5-8 to TRBJ1-5; a possible D gene is TRBD1 (5 bases). The sequencing here drew on peripheral blood, taken on day 0 of AZD1222 vaccination. The sequence derives from an adult in good health. CDR3 loop: CASSLGPNQPQHF. The CDR3 DNA reads TGTGCCAGCAGCCTGGGACCCAATCAGCCCCAGCATTTT.